This is a list of T cell receptor beta chains from one sample in a study of shared clonotypes between healthy human individuals. This table comes from immunoSEQ multiplex PCR, and its TCRdb copy is limited to in-frame clones, with some not included. The profile shows approximately 980,000 clones, over 75% of them singletons. Sequencing used memory CD4+ T cells sorted from blood. The source is a man between 18 and 29 years old in good health. The CDR3 runs from the conserved cysteine through the conserved F or W. D genes are given only for firm matches. Size tells how often a clone was seen (once, few, many) or the class of an expanded clone, and some rows leave it out.

NA	TRBJ2-3	NA	TRBV7-2	TGTGCCAGCAGCTTACTAGGGGCAGATACGCAGTATTTT	CASSLLGADTQYF
NA	TRBJ1-2	TRBD1	TRBV5-1	TGCGCCAGCAGCCCACGCCAGGGGACAGTGCCTGGCTACACCTTC	CASSPRQGTVPGYTF
NA	TRBJ2-6	NA	TRBV5-1	TGCGCCAGCAGCGTCGGACAGTCCTCTGGGGCCAACGTCCTGACTTTC	CASSVGQSSGANVLTF
NA	TRBJ2-7	TRBD2	TRBV2	TGTGCCAGCAGAAGCCAAATAGCGGGGGGGTCCCCTTACGAGCAGTACTTC	CASRSQIAGGSPYEQYF
NA	TRBJ2-1	TRBD2	TRBV5-1	TGCGCCAGCAGCTTGGCCGGTAGCGGGACCTCCTACAATGAGCAGTTCTTC	CASSLAGSGTSYNEQFF
once	TRBJ2-5	NA	TRBV5-1	TGCGCCAGCAGTCACACCGGAGAGACCCAGTACTTC	CASSHTGETQYF
NA	TRBJ1-2	TRBD1	TRBV5-6	TGTGCCAGCAGCGTGCACAGGGGGCTCGGCTACACCTTC	CASSVHRGLGYTF
NA	TRBJ2-5	NA	TRBV6-6	TGTGCCAGCAGACCCATCCTCGGGGGCGGGGAGACCCAGTACTTC	CASRPILGGGETQYF
few	TRBJ2-1	NA	TRBV11-2	TGTGCCAGCAGCTTGTACGAGGGAGCGGGCCGAAGGGAGCAGTTCTTC	CASSLYEGAGRREQFF
NA	TRBJ2-3	NA	TRBV7-9	TGTGCCAGCAGCCTAAGACAGCCAAATACGCAGTATTTT	CASSLRQPNTQYF
few	TRBJ1-6	NA	TRBV2	TGTGCCAGCAGGGAAAGCTCCTATAATTCACCCCTCCACTTT	CASRESSYNSPLHF
many	TRBJ1-2	NA	TRBV7-9	TGTGCCAGCAGCTCACCGGGCACCGGTGGCTACACCTTC	CASSSPGTGGYTF
NA	TRBJ2-1	NA	TRBV7-7	TGTGCCCTAGGGGAAGGCAATGAGCAGTTCTTC	CALGEGNEQFF
few	TRBJ2-5	TRBD1	TRBV5-1	TGCGCCAGCAGCTGGACCGGGACAGCCGACGGAGAGACCCAGTACTTC	CASSWTGTADGETQYF
few	TRBJ1-3	NA	TRBV5-1	TGCGCCAGCAGCTTGGATCGTATTTCTGGAAACACCATATATTTT	CASSLDRISGNTIYF